Here is one T cell receptor (beta chain) with its context. Its target is unknown. The investigators reverse transcribed all of the isolated RNA, so they sequenced expressed TCRB transcripts. Produced via immunoSEQ multiplex PCR; TCRdb's table is partial and in-frame only. The sample has 450,000 or so clones, roughly 11% seen once; the top ten hold over 0.035%. The entry originates in a study of beta chain features in type 1 diabetes. Study summary: Researchers looked at 107,917,701 sorted cells across all samples.

General study points: VDJ junctions from type 1 diabetes patients carried fewer insertions and larger deletions. Healthy donors had naive, central memory and Treg TCRB repertoires that appeared less similar than those seen among patients.

Germline CDR1 reads LGHNA; CDR2 reads YSLEER. CDR3 length: 15 amino acids. Trimming stripped 0 bases from V and 2 bases from J, with 9 bases between. The receptor comes from a woman in her late teens or twenties in good health. The chain carries TRBV4-3 and TRBJ2-3; D remains ambiguous. Source material: naive CD4+ T cells from blood. The CDR3 DNA reads as TGCGCCAGCAGCCAAGAAGTTAGCTTCACAGATACGCAGTATTTT. As protein: CASSQEVSFTDTQYF.